This entry lists 11 T cell receptor beta chains sequenced from one sample in a study of cytomegalovirus exposure and HLA in healthy donors. PCR involved 60 Vbeta and 13 Jbeta primers. Sequencing used immunoSEQ multiplex PCR; TCRdb keeps in-frame clones, though not all of them. The sample has about 160,000 clones, roughly 77% seen once. Sequencing was carried out using PBMCs. These receptors came from a man aged 25 to 40 in good health and CMV-seropositive.

This chain links TRBV2 with TRBJ1-1; TRBD1 might be the D (6 bases). V lost 6 bases and J 0 bases, leaving 17 bases between the germline ends. This CDR3 is built from 16 residues. CDR1 and CDR2 (germline): SNHLY, FYNNEI. CDR3 loop: CASSLWGGSMNTEAFF. The CDR3 nucleotides read TGTGCCAGCAGCCTCTGGGGGGGCTCCATGAACACTGAAGCTTTCTTT. Drawing the rest from reference TRBV2 and TRBJ1-1, the complete variable domain is EPEVTQTPSHQVTQMGQEVILRCVPISNHLYFYWYRQILGQKVEFLVSFYNNEISEKSEIFDDQFSVERPDGSNFTLKIRSTKLEDSAMYFCASSLWGGSMNTEAFFGQGTRLTVV.

The CDR3 DNA sequence: TGTGCCAGCAGTCCGACCAGGGGGCGGAGTGGCTACACCTTC. It is translated as CASSPTRGRSGYTF. This chain joins TRBV6-1 and TRBJ1-2; 8 nucleotides agree with TRBD1. The CDR3 spans 14 residues. The germline CDR1 and CDR2 sequences are MNHNS and SASEGT. Germline trimming cut 5 bases from V and 7 bases from J; bases unmatched to any gene: 9.

The chain recombines TRBV2 with TRBJ2-3; 12 bases fit TRBD2. The J segment lost 5 bases and the V segment lost 6 bases, leaving 6 bases of the junction unmatched. In germline, CDR1 is SNHLY, CDR2 FYNNEI. The length of the CDR3 is 15 residues. The CDR3 DNA reads as TGTGCCAGCAGGACTAGCGGGGGCCGGGGAGATACGCAGTATTTT. It codes for CASRTSGGRGDTQYF.

This chain uses TRBV25-1 with TRBJ1-4; D unclear. Trimming stripped 4 bases from V and 4 bases from J, with 16 bases between. CDR1 and CDR2 from the germline V gene are MGHDK and SYGVNS. The CDR3 length is 16 residues. The CDR3 DNA sequence: TGTGCCAGCAGTGTGGTCGGGAGGTCCCTTAATGAAAAACTGTTTTTT. This sequence encodes CASSVVGRSLNEKLFF.

This chain uses TRBV28 with TRBJ2-1; 8 nucleotides agree with TRBD1. Germline V gene data show CDR1 as MDHEN and CDR2 as SYDVKM. The CDR3 has 14 amino acids. With V trimmed by 2 bases and J by 9 bases, 6 bases remained unmatched. For the CDR3, the DNA is TGTGCCAGCAGTTTAAGCCAGGGGGCAATTGAGCAGTTCTTC. Translation: CASSLSQGAIEQFF.

V usage is TRBV5-6 and J usage is TRBJ2-3, with 11 positions matching TRBD1. Trimming took 4 bases from V and 0 from J; bases not matched to a gene: 10. Germline lookup yields CDR1 SGHDT and CDR2 YYEEEE. The CDR3 consists of 18 residues. The CDR3 sequence is CASSPGQGGTPSTDTQYF. The CDR3 DNA follows: TGTGCCAGCAGCCCGGGACAGGGGGGCACACCTAGCACAGATACGCAGTATTTT.

The chain couples TRBV7-3 to TRBJ2-1; possibly TRBD2 for D (6 bases). CDR1 is SGHTA and CDR2 is FQGTGA in the germline V gene. The V end lost 1 base, the J end lost 14 bases, and 12 bases lay between the germline ends. The CDR3 has 12 amino acids. The CDR3 region is CASSLSGGTEFF. The CDR3 DNA reads TGTGCCAGCAGCTTAAGTGGCGGGACGGAGTTCTTC.

The genes are TRBV5-1 and TRBJ2-3, with a possible D match to TRBD1 (5 bases). The V gene's germline CDR1 is SGHRS and CDR2 YFSETQ. V was clipped by 1 base and J by 0 bases, with 9 bases between them. The CDR3 covers 15 residues. CDR3 in amino acids: CASSLTGTSTDTQYF. CDR3 nucleotide sequence: TGCGCCAGCAGCTTGACAGGCACTAGCACAGATACGCAGTATTTT.

On this clone itself: Other nucleotide sequences in the sample specify the same CDR3. The chain combines TRBV5-4 with TRBJ2-2, with 7 bases lining up with TRBD1. The CDR3 totals 16 residues. Germline V gene lookup returns CDR1 SGHNT and CDR2 YYREEE (reference sequence). Trimming took 0 bases from V and 0 from J; bases not matched to a gene: 2. The CDR3: CASSLGQGANTGELFF. The CDR3 DNA follows: TGTGCCAGCAGCTTGGGACAGGGAGCGAACACCGGGGAGCTGTTTTTT.

The sample holds one count of this clone. The chain couples TRBV11-2 to TRBJ1-5; D perhaps matches TRBD1 (5 bases). The germline CDR1 and CDR2 sequences are SGHAT and FQNNGV. The CDR3 runs to 18 residues. V lost 0 bases to trimming and J lost 2 bases, with 17 bases between them. The CDR3: CASSLDGHRHGGNQPQHF. The CDR3 nucleotides read TGTGCCAGCAGCTTAGACGGACATAGACACGGAGGCAATCAGCCCCAGCATTTT.

The rearrangement links TRBV14 to TRBJ2-3; D might be TRBD2 (6 bases). The germline V gene encodes CDR1 SGHDN and CDR2 FVKESK. This CDR3 has 15 residues. Trimming took off 2 bases at V and 6 bases at J, with 15 bases between the two ends. The CDR3: CASSQIGSLRDTQYF. CDR3 in DNA: TGTGCCAGCAGCCAAATCGGGAGCTTGAGGGATACGCAGTATTTT.